The rows below give T cell receptor beta chains drawn from one sample of a study of cytomegalovirus exposure and HLA in healthy donors. Produced via immunoSEQ multiplex PCR; TCRdb's table is partial and in-frame only. The table shows fewer than 40,000 clones, with roughly 79% occurring only once. The sequencing sample was made of PBMCs. The origin of the receptors is a woman in her thirties or forties in good health and CMV-seronegative. Each CDR3 is given with its conserved first and last residue. Fields, in order: clone size, D gene, V gene, J gene, CDR3 DNA, CDR3 protein. The D gene is left open where the match is weak. Some rows have no size entry. The others give once, few or many, or a class for an expanded clone.

>NA|NA|TRBV5-1|TRBJ1-4
TGCGCCAGCAGCTTAGGAGAGGGTTTTGAAAAACTGTTTTTT
CASSLGEGFEKLFF
>NA|TRBD2|TRBV19|TRBJ2-1
TGTGCCAGTAGTATAGACGGTCCGGGAGGGGGCAATGAGCAGTTCTTC
CASSIDGPGGGNEQFF
>NA|NA|TRBV6-5|TRBJ2-2
TGTGCCAGCAGTTACATGTCGAGGGCCGGGGAGCTGTTTTTT
CASSYMSRAGELFF
>once|NA|TRBV7-2|TRBJ1-1
TGTGCCAGCAGCTTAGCGCCATACCTAGGAACTGAAGCTTTCTTT
CASSLAPYLGTEAFF
>NA|NA|TRBV6-6|TRBJ1-1
TGTGCCAGCAACCTCGGCGGCGGGGCCGGCACTGAAGCTTTCTTT
CASNLGGGAGTEAFF
>NA|TRBD1|TRBV5-6|TRBJ1-2
TGTGCCAGCAACGCGGACAGGGTCGGGCATGGCTACACCTTC
CASNADRVGHGYTF
>NA|NA|TRBV5-6|TRBJ2-7
TGTGCCAGCAGCTTAGACAGGCTATACGAGCAGTACTTC
CASSLDRLYEQYF
>NA|NA|TRBV19|TRBJ1-5
TGTGCCAGTAGTATCGGGAGTACTCAGCCCCAGCATTTT
CASSIGSTQPQHF
>NA|NA|TRBV9|TRBJ1-2
TGTGCCAGCAGCGTTACAGGGTCCTCTGAGGGCTACACCTTC
CASSVTGSSEGYTF
>NA|NA|TRBV7-3|TRBJ1-1
TGTGCCAGCAGGGCAACAGGGAACACTGAAGCTTTCTTT
CASRATGNTEAFF
>NA|TRBD2|TRBV7-2|TRBJ2-3
TGTGCCAGCAGCCTAGTAGCGGGGGTCACAGATACGCAGTATTTT
CASSLVAGVTDTQYF
>NA|TRBD1|TRBV27|TRBJ1-1
TGTGCCAGCAGCCGACTGAAGCCTCCGGGACAGGGGGCCATAGGAACTGAAGCTTTCTTT
CASSRLKPPGQGAIGTEAFF
>few|TRBD2|TRBV4-1|TRBJ2-5
TGCGCCAGCAGCAGGTCGGGACTAGCGGGGGAGACCCAGTACTTC
CASSRSGLAGETQYF
>NA|TRBD1|TRBV6-6|TRBJ2-3
TGTGCCAGCAGTTACGCAGGACAGGGAGGAGATACGCAGTATTTT
CASSYAGQGGDTQYF
>NA|NA|TRBV2|TRBJ2-1
TGTGCCAGGCAGGCAGGGGGGCTCTACAATGAGCAGTTCTTC
CARQAGGLYNEQFF
>NA|TRBD2|TRBV5-6|TRBJ2-2
TGTGCCAGCAGCGCGGGACTAACGAACACCGGGGAGCTGTTTTTT
CASSAGLTNTGELFF
>NA|TRBD1|TRBV19|TRBJ1-2
TGTGCCAGTAGTATACGCCCCGGGACAGGGGGAACCCTTGGCTACACCTTC
CASSIRPGTGGTLGYTF
>NA|TRBD1|TRBV11-1|TRBJ1-2
TGTGCCAGCAGCTTAGCGCTGGGACAGTATGGCTACACCTTC
CASSLALGQYGYTF
>NA|NA|TRBV7-5|TRBJ1-2
TGTGCCAGAAGCGGGGGGGTAGGAGAGGGTGGCTACACCTTC
CARSGGVGEGGYTF
>NA|NA|TRBV9|TRBJ1-6
TGTGCCAGCAGCGTAGCCCCTGAGCGACCCCTCCACTTT
CASSVAPERPLHF
>NA|NA|TRBV5-4|TRBJ2-5
TGTGCCAGCAGCTCCTGGGCCGGAGAGACCCAGTACTTC
CASSSWAGETQYF
>NA|NA|TRBV5-1|TRBJ1-1
TGCGCCAGCAGCTGGGAAGGAAGCGGCCAAGCTTTCTTT
CASSWEGSGQAFF
>NA|TRBD1|TRBV19|TRBJ2-6
TGTGCCAGTAGTAATAGACAGGGGGCCAGCGTCCTGACTTTC
CASSNRQGASVLTF
>NA|NA|TRBV6-5|TRBJ1-6
TGTGCCAGCAGTTTTAAGGGAGATAATTCACCCCTCCACTTT
CASSFKGDNSPLHF
>NA|TRBD1|TRBV28|TRBJ1-5
TGTGCCAGCACCTGGGGGACAGGACTTTATCAGCCCCAGCATTTT
CASTWGTGLYQPQHF
>NA|NA|TRBV6-6|TRBJ1-5
TGTGCCAGCAGTTACTCGGCAGGGGAGTACGGTCAGCCCCAGCATTTT
CASSYSAGEYGQPQHF
>NA|NA|TRBV29-1|TRBJ1-1
TGCAGCGTTGGACAGGAGGCTATGAACACTGAAGCTTTCTTT
CSVGQEAMNTEAFF